This T cell receptor beta chain was captured by sequencing in a study of shared clonotypes between healthy human individuals. Whole-study findings and limits: Richness estimates generally favored naive over memory subsets. Some naive CD4 clonotypes, roughly 5%, turned up in common across four donors.

V shed 5 bases and J shed 4 bases, with 12 bases lying between them. CDR1 is SGHRS and CDR2 is YFSETQ in the germline V gene. The CDR3 is 13 residues long. Of note for this clone: Its antigen remains unidentified.

Authors' processing steps: There were no quality scores in the junction-only immunoSEQ sequences, so filtering differed. Produced via immunoSEQ multiplex PCR; TCRdb's table is partial and in-frame only. The V and J calls and the clone size are those of that table, but D and trimming were determined from the DNA. The sample has approximately 2.1 million clones, 85% to 95% seen once; the top ten hold about 0.39%. Source material: naive CD4+ T cells from PBMCs. Subset indicated: CD45RA+ positively selected. The V gene is TRBV5-1, the J gene TRBJ1-2; no reliable D call. This clonotype was sampled from a man aged 18 to 29 in good health. Some clones in this sample may be carry-over from other donors' samples. CDR3 nucleotide sequence: TGCGCCAGCAGAGAGGAGGTGGGCTATGGCTACACCTTC. This translates into CASREEVGYGYTF.